Listed below are T cell receptor beta chains from one sample, sequenced in a study of blood T cell repertoires in COVID-19. Profiled with immunoSEQ multiplex PCR; TCRdb holds only in-frame clones, not every one. The top ten hold 25% to 35% of the sample, which has over 110,000 clones, approximately 90% seen once. The sample comprised peripheral blood. The receptors shown here come from a human donor in a cohort sampled during active COVID-19. The CDR3 runs from the conserved cysteine through the conserved F or W. The order of the fields is D gene, V gene, clone size, J gene, CDR3 protein, CDR3 DNA. The D gene is left open where the match is weak. Size is stated for part of the rows, as once, few or many counts, or as a class when the clone is expanded.

TRBD1	TRBV27	once	TRBJ2-7	CASSLFRGFEQYF	TGTGCCAGCAGTTTGTTCAGGGGGTTCGAGCAGTACTTC
TRBD2	TRBV3-1/TRBV3-2	.	TRBJ2-1	CASSPGGGSYNEQFF	TGTGCCAGCAGCCCCGGGGGGGGCTCCTACAATGAGCAGTTCTTC
.	TRBV5-1	.	TRBJ2-2	CASSLGAGNTGELFF	TGCGCCAGCAGCCTGGGGGCAGGGAACACCGGGGAGCTGTTTTTT
TRBD1	TRBV6-6	.	TRBJ1-2	CASREQGHGYTF	TGTGCCAGCAGGGAACAGGGGCATGGCTACACCTTC
TRBD2	TRBV10-3	.	TRBJ2-2	CAIYSGGAVGGELFF	TGTGCCATATATAGCGGGGGGGCCGTTGGCGGGGAGCTGTTTTTT
TRBD1	TRBV7-6	.	TRBJ1-1	CASSLETGGEVRTEAFF	TGTGCCAGCAGCTTAGAAACAGGGGGCGAGGTGAGGACTGAAGCTTTCTTT
TRBD1	TRBV6-6	.	TRBJ2-2	CASSRSGTGKRTGELFF	TGTGCCAGCAGTCGCTCCGGGACAGGGAAGCGCACCGGGGAGCTGTTTTTT
.	TRBV6-1	.	TRBJ1-3	CASSEGTIRVRNTIYF	TGTGCCAGCAGTGAAGGGACTATAAGGGTTCGAAACACCATATATTTT
.	TRBV10-3	.	TRBJ2-7	CAISESQRSQGKEQYF	TGTGCCATCAGTGAGTCCCAACGGTCCCAGGGTAAAGAGCAGTACTTC
.	TRBV7-2	.	TRBJ1-6	CASARGAYNSPLHF	TGTGCCAGCGCGCGAGGAGCGTATAATTCACCCCTCCACTTT
TRBD1	TRBV5-1	.	TRBJ2-3	CASSLGQGIDTQYF	TGCGCCAGCAGCTTGGGACAGGGAATTGATACGCAGTATTTT